The subject of this entry is one T cell receptor beta chain. Its antigen remains unidentified. This CDR3 contains 13 residues. The germline CDR1 and CDR2 sequences are SGHDT and YYEEEE. V lost 1 base, J lost 7 bases, and 6 bases lay in between. TCRdb fed the reads into MiXCR, producing one record per CDR3 protein. The sample has around 750,000 distinct CDR3 sequences; approximately 32% are singletons. This sample is drawn from a study of T cell repertoires in cytomegalovirus infection. Study at large: Selected CMV epitopes included recently identified HLA-C-restricted ones as well as well-studied HLA-B-restricted ones. A matching HLA type, together with CMV infection, was signaled by public TCR beta signatures.

Notes on the study in general: CMV carriers having the relevant HLA were flagged by cumulative public TCR beta family frequency. HLA-C-restricted, CMV-specific TCR beta clonotypes were dominant ex vivo.

The material was cultured CD8+ T cells from PBMCs, obtained from culture after CMV antigen stimulation. The V call is TRBV5-6, the J call TRBJ1-6; D gene unclear. The sequence was collected from a human donor in good health (CMV status not recorded). Some clones in this sample may be carry-over from other donors' samples. The CDR3 DNA follows: TGTGCCAGCAGCTTGAGGATAAATTCACCCCTCCACTTT. This translates into CASSLRINSPLHF. Full variable domain (rest looked up from reference TRBV5-6 and TRBJ1-6): DAGVTQSPTHLIKTRGQQVTLRCSPKSGHDTVSWYQQALGQGPQFIFQYYEEEERQRGNFPDRFSGHQFPNYSSELNVNALLLGDSALYLCASSLRINSPLHFGNGTRLTVT.